A single sample gave rise to the 22 T cell receptor beta chains below, sequenced in a study of control samples from healthy donors and cancer patients. Sequenced by immunoSEQ multiplex PCR; TCRdb stores in-frame clones only, minus some. This sample has about 98,000 clones; around 80% occur once, and the top ten carry about 2%. Material for sequencing was blood. The receptor source for this set is a man between 60 and 70 years old in good health.

V is TRBV25-1 and J is TRBJ1-4, with D tentatively TRBD1 (6 bases). V lost 0 bases and J 8 bases, leaving 16 bases between the germline ends. Germline CDR1 MGHDK, CDR2 SYGVNS. The CDR3 totals 16 residues. The CDR3 sequence is CASSEYSQGSREKLFF. The DNA for the CDR3 is TGTGCCAGCAGTGAATACTCACAGGGATCGAGAGAAAAACTGTTTTTT.

The CDR3: CASSWEKGEQYF. The DNA of the CDR3 is TGCGCCAGCAGCTGGGAAAAGGGCGAGCAGTACTTC. The chain uses TRBV5-1 and TRBJ2-7; D is ambiguous. CDR1 and CDR2 (germline): SGHRS, YFSETQ. V was cut by 3 bases and J by 6 bases, with 10 bases left in between. The CDR3 covers 12 residues.

The chain carries TRBV28 and TRBJ1-3, with D uncertain. This CDR3 has 14 residues. V was pared by 4 bases and J by 4 bases, with 11 bases between. CDR1 is MDHEN and CDR2 is SYDVKM in the germline V gene. The DNA of the CDR3 is TGTGCCAGCAGTTCCTGGACGGTAGGAAACACCATATATTTT. Amino acids: CASSSWTVGNTIYF.

V and J are TRBV4-1 and TRBJ1-2; tentative D call: TRBD1 (6 bases). The germline V and J ends were trimmed by 1 base and 4 bases, with 13 bases remaining between them. The CDR3 has 15 amino acids. Germline V lookup: CDR1 MGHRA, CDR2 YSYEKL. This chain's CDR3 is CASSQVIRGAYGYTF. The CDR3 bases are TGCGCCAGCAGCCAAGTTATCAGGGGCGCCTATGGCTACACCTTC.

This chain joins TRBV2 and TRBJ1-3, with D possibly being TRBD1 (6 bases). CDR1 SNHLY and CDR2 FYNNEI come from the germline V gene. V gave up 1 base and J gave up 0 bases, with 16 bases separating them. This CDR3 contains 18 residues. The DNA for the CDR3 is TGTGCCAGCAGTGAAGGGGTTTACAGGGTTTTCTCTGGAAACACCATATATTTT. Protein product: CASSEGVYRVFSGNTIYF.

This clone was found a few times. The genes are TRBV30 and TRBJ2-1, with TRBD2 as a possible D gene (5 bases). The CDR3 length is 13 residues. Germline V gives CDR1 GTSNPN, CDR2 SVGIG (reference sequence). Trimming stripped 7 bases from V and 2 bases from J, with 12 bases between. The CDR3 sequence: CALSGNTYNEQFF. CDR3 DNA: TGTGCCTTGTCCGGGAACACCTACAATGAGCAGTTCTTC.

This chain joins TRBV6-5 and TRBJ1-5; 9 bases are a match to TRBD1. This CDR3 contains 16 residues. In germline, CDR1 is MNHEY, CDR2 SVGAGI. V shed 4 bases and J 7 bases; nucleotides not matched to a gene: 11. Here the CDR3 reads CASSFAQGAGGQPQHF. The DNA for the CDR3 is TGTGCCAGCAGTTTTGCACAGGGGGCAGGGGGACAGCCCCAGCATTTT.

This chain joins TRBV3-1 (or the pseudogene TRBV3-2) and TRBJ2-5; unclear D gene. The CDR3 has 15 amino acids. Trimming left V 3 bases short and J 4 bases short, with 15 bases between. Germline V CDR1 and CDR2: LGHDT, YNNKEL (reference sequence). The CDR3 bases are TGTGCCAGCAGCCAGACCCTTTTCCCTCGAGAGACCCAGTACTTC. Translation: CASSQTLFPRETQYF.

The gene calls are TRBV27 and TRBJ2-7, with unresolved D. The V end lost 6 bases, the J end lost 2 bases, and 20 bases lay between the germline ends. The CDR3 covers 16 residues. The germline V gene encodes CDR1 MNHEY and CDR2 SMNVEV (reference sequence). CDR3 residues: CASSLLVGVYPYEQYF. The CDR3 bases are TGTGCCAGCAGCCTTTTGGTCGGAGTTTATCCCTACGAGCAGTACTTC.

This clone was recorded once. The chain couples TRBV30 to TRBJ2-7; D possibly corresponds to TRBD1 (6 bases). V was clipped by 6 bases and J by 0 bases, with 9 bases between them. This CDR3 spans 12 amino acids. The germline V gene encodes CDR1 GTSNPN and CDR2 SVGIG (reference sequence). DNA for the CDR3: TGTGCCTGCGAGGGGGACTCCTACGAGCAGTACTTC. The encoded protein is CACEGDSYEQYF.

CDR3 DNA: TGTGCCAGCAGCATAAGACAGGGTTACGAGCAGTACTTC. Translated, it gives CASSIRQGYEQYF. This rearrangement joins TRBV11-3 to TRBJ2-7; 7 nucleotides match TRBD1. V dropped 5 bases and J dropped 4; count of bases not matched to a gene: 5. The CDR3 sequence is 13 residues long. CDR1 and CDR2 (germline): SGHNT, YENEEA.

The V call is TRBV28, the J call TRBJ2-2; D not resolved. The CDR3 extends over 12 amino acids. The germline V gene encodes CDR1 MDHEN and CDR2 SYDVKM. Trimming took 5 bases from V and 5 from J, leaving 6 bases between them. CDR3 sequence (DNA): TGTGCCAGCAGTCGGGTAACCGGGGAGCTGTTTTTT. Protein product: CASSRVTGELFF.

The CDR3 reads CAWSVGRGQYNEQFF. DNA of the CDR3: TGTGCCTGGAGTGTGGGTAGGGGGCAATACAATGAGCAGTTCTTC. J is TRBJ2-1 and V is TRBV30, with 7 bases matching TRBD1. V shed 0 bases, J shed 4 bases, and the junction held 6 bases outside the gene matches. Per the germline V gene, CDR1 is GTSNPN and CDR2 is SVGIG (reference sequence). CDR3 size: 15 residues.

This chain joins TRBV7-3 and TRBJ2-1; D tentatively fits TRBD1 or TRBD2 (5 bases each). The germline V and J ends were trimmed by 3 bases and 4 bases, with 16 bases remaining between them. Germline assignment: CDR1 SGHTA and CDR2 FQGTGA. This CDR3 has 16 amino acids. The CDR3 DNA sequence: TGTGCCAGCAGCTTCTCACCCAATGGGGGATACAATGAGCAGTTCTTC. This sequence encodes CASSFSPNGGYNEQFF.

The CDR3: CASSLRFGVNGELFF. The CDR3 DNA follows: TGTGCCAGCAGCTTACGGTTCGGGGTAAACGGGGAGCTGTTTTTT. V usage is TRBV7-9 and J usage is TRBJ2-2; a possible D gene is TRBD2 (5 bases). The CDR3 runs 15 residues. Per germline, CDR1 SEHNR and CDR2 FQNEAQ (reference sequence). Trimming cost V 2 bases and J 7 bases, with 14 bases left between them.

Many counts were recorded for this clone. J is TRBJ2-2 and V is TRBV7-7, with D possibly matching TRBD1 (6 bases). In germline, CDR1 is SSHAT, CDR2 FNYEAQ (reference sequence). CDR3 size: 16 residues. The V end lost 1 base, the J end lost 2 bases, and 11 bases lay between the germline ends. This CDR3 reads CASSLGRTVNTGELFF. The CDR3 nucleotides read TGTGCCAGCAGCTTAGGCCGGACAGTAAACACCGGGGAGCTGTTTTTT.

The chain employs TRBV12-3 or TRBV12-4 and TRBJ2-7; D is ambiguous. The CDR3 length is 13 residues. Between the trimmed V and J ends, which lost 2 bases and 6 bases, there was a span of 11 bases. The CDR3 here is CASSLSGWREQYF. DNA for the CDR3: TGTGCCAGCAGTTTATCCGGGTGGCGCGAGCAGTACTTC.

The chain has TRBV30 and TRBJ2-1; TRBD2 agrees at 8 bases. V lost 7 bases and J lost 10; bases outside the gene matches: 18. CDR1 is GTSNPN and CDR2 is SVGIG in the germline V gene (reference sequence). The CDR3 covers 15 residues. CDR3 nucleotides: TGTGCCTTTAGGCCCCGTGCGGGGGGCGTCAGGGAGCAGTTCTTC. As protein: CAFRPRAGGVREQFF. Full variable domain (outside the CDR3, taken from reference TRBV30 and TRBJ2-1): SQTIHQWPATLVQPVGSPLSLECTVEGTSNPNLYWYRQAAGRGLQLLFYSVGIGQISSEVPQNLSASRPQDRQFILSSKKLLLSDSGFYLCAFRPRAGGVREQFFGPGTRLTVL.

The rearrangement uses TRBV4-2 and TRBJ1-3; D may be TRBD1 (6 bases). The CDR3 has 17 amino acids. V was trimmed by 0 bases and J by 1 base, leaving 13 bases between them. In germline, CDR1 is LGHNA, CDR2 YNFKEQ. DNA for the CDR3: TGTGCCAGCAGCCAAGATTCCAGGGGCCTTTCTGGAAACACCATATATTTT. It translates to CASSQDSRGLSGNTIYF.

V is TRBV27 and J is TRBJ2-7; D may be TRBD2 (5 bases). CDR3 length equals 14 residues. CDR1 is MNHEY and CDR2 is SMNVEV in the germline V gene (reference sequence). The V and J ends lost 2 bases and 5 bases respectively, with 13 bases between them. The CDR3 coding sequence is TGTGCCAGCAGTTTAATGAGGGTCCCCGACGAGCAGTACTTC. As protein: CASSLMRVPDEQYF.

V gene TRBV11-2 combines with J gene TRBJ2-1; 12 bases line up with TRBD2. The CDR3 runs 16 residues. Trimming took 5 bases from V and 7 from J; bases not matched to a gene: 9. Germline assignment: CDR1 SGHAT and CDR2 FQNNGV. The DNA for the CDR3 is TGTGCCAGCAGCCCGATCTCTAGCGGGAGGGGTAATGAGCAGTTCTTC. It is translated as CASSPISSGRGNEQFF.

The CDR3 is CASSESRGSNIQYF. CDR3 bases: TGTGCCAGCAGCGAATCCAGGGGGTCAAACATTCAGTACTTC. J is TRBJ2-4 and V is TRBV3-1 (or the pseudogene TRBV3-2); TRBD1 agrees at 7 bases. Per germline, CDR1 LGHDT and CDR2 YNNKEL (reference sequence). The CDR3 extends over 14 amino acids. Trimming cost V 5 bases and J 6 bases; bases outside gene matches: 7.